Presented here are 22 T cell receptor beta chains from one specimen sequenced in a study of blood T cells in healthy people across ages. A second PCR, run for roughly 7 to 12 cycles, used a sample-barcoded 5' primer plus a J-beta primer mix. TCRdb reprocessed the 5' RACE reads with MiXCR, giving one entry per CDR3 protein. The sample contains 750,000 or so distinct CDR3 sequences, roughly 25% of which appear only once. The sample was also reused in another study, on T cells of mothers and their children.

The material sequenced was blood. Every receptor here comes from a boy between 5 and 17 years old in good health.

This clonotype was found a few times. This chain joins TRBV7-6 and TRBJ2-7; D not resolved. The germline gives CDR1 SGHVS, CDR2 FNYEAQ. The CDR3 spans 15 residues. The germline V and J ends were trimmed by 2 bases and 6 bases, with 17 bases remaining between them. This CDR3 reads CASSLRGSEASEQYF. The DNA for the CDR3 is TGTGCCAGCAGCTTAAGAGGCTCCGAGGCATCCGAGCAGTACTTC.

The V and J genes are TRBV29-1 and TRBJ2-5; tentatively, D is TRBD1 (5 bases). The J call may be in error: the DNA end matches TRBJ2-7 better. CDR1 is SQVTM and CDR2 is ANQGSEA in the germline V gene. The CDR3 is 13 residues long. The DNA for the CDR3 is TGCAGCGTTACGACAGAACCTTCCTACGAGCAGTACTTC. Its protein is CSVTTEPSYEQYF.

The chain carries TRBV7-3 and TRBJ2-5, with TRBD1 matching 7 bases. The end of the DNA aligns better with TRBJ2-1, so the J call may be wrong. Germline values: CDR1 SGHTA, CDR2 FQGTGA. CDR3 length: 12 amino acids. The CDR3 sequence: CASSPGGKKQFF. In DNA, the CDR3 is TGTGCCAGCAGCCCAGGGGGAAAGAAGCAGTTCTTC.

The V call is TRBV25-1, the J call TRBJ2-5; tentatively, D is TRBD1 (5 bases). The last part of the DNA fits TRBJ2-1 better; the J call may be wrong. CDR1 is MGHDK, CDR2 SYGVNS, per germline. This CDR3 comprises 15 residues. CDR3 protein: CASSKDSFLYNEQFF. CDR3 nucleotide sequence: TGTGCCAGCAGTAAAGACAGCTTCCTCTACAATGAGCAGTTCTTC.

The chain couples TRBV7-9 to TRBJ1-2; D is perhaps TRBD1 (6 bases). Germline assignment: CDR1 SEHNR and CDR2 FQNEAQ (reference sequence). The V gene lost 0 bases and the J gene lost 6 bases, with 17 bases spanning the gap. The CDR3 is 16 amino acids. For the CDR3, the DNA is TGTGCCAGCAGCTTAGCGCTCAAAGGGGGGCTCAATGGCTACACCTTC. Protein sequence: CASSLALKGGLNGYTF.

The V gene is TRBV6-1, the J gene TRBJ2-7, with D tentatively TRBD1 or TRBD2 (5 bases each). Germline CDR1 MNHNS, CDR2 SASEGT. The V and J ends lost 8 bases and 0 bases respectively, with 11 bases between them. The CDR3 totals 13 residues. The CDR3 region is CASRDGYSYEQYF. In DNA form, the CDR3 reads TGTGCCAGCCGGGACGGCTACTCCTACGAGCAGTACTTC.

Many counts were recorded for this clonotype. The V and J genes are TRBV5-1 and TRBJ2-3, with no clear D. Germline loops: CDR1 SGHRS, CDR2 YFSETQ. The germline V and J ends were trimmed by 2 bases and 0 bases, with 10 bases remaining between them. This CDR3 has 15 amino acids. For the CDR3, the DNA is TGCGCCAGCAGCTTCGCGCGGTCTAGCACAGATACGCAGTATTTT. Translated: CASSFARSSTDTQYF.

The chain couples TRBV12-3 or TRBV12-4 to TRBJ2-5; TRBD2 matches at 8 bases. The CDR3 loop spans 12 amino acids. V was clipped by 7 bases and J by 5 bases; unmatched bases: 3. The DNA of the CDR3 is TGTGCCAGCATGACTAGCGAGGAGACCCAGTACTTC. Its translation: CASMTSEETQYF.

Ten or more counts support this clonotype. V is TRBV5-1 and J is TRBJ2-5; D gene ambiguous. The V gene lost 0 bases and the J gene lost 5 bases, with 8 bases spanning the gap. Germline-derived CDR1 and CDR2 are SGHRS and YFSETQ. This CDR3 spans 13 amino acids. CDR3 sequence reads: CASSLGSEETQYF. The CDR3 DNA sequence: TGCGCCAGCAGCTTGGGCTCAGAGGAGACCCAGTACTTC.

This chain connects TRBV7-6 to TRBJ2-5; tentatively, D is TRBD1 (6 bases). The assigned J gene may be wrong: the sequence end matches TRBJ2-7 better. Germline values: CDR1 SGHVS, CDR2 FNYEAQ. The length of the CDR3 is 13 residues. In DNA form, the CDR3 reads TGTGCCAGTGGACAGCCCAGCTCCTACGAGCAGTACTTC. It translates to CASGQPSSYEQYF.

The chain is built from TRBV5-1 and TRBJ2-1, with D perhaps TRBD2 (6 bases). The germline CDR1 and CDR2 sequences are SGHRS and YFSETQ. The CDR3 is 11 amino acids. Trimming pared 4 bases from V and 9 bases from J, leaving 8 bases between. This chain's CDR3 is CASSGGTEQFF. Here the CDR3 DNA reads TGCGCCAGCAGCGGAGGGACTGAGCAGTTCTTC.

The chain links TRBV28 to TRBJ2-5; D is possibly TRBD1 (6 bases). With the DNA end fitting TRBJ2-1 better, the J assignment may be wrong. In germline, CDR1 is MDHEN, CDR2 SYDVKM. This CDR3 comprises 13 residues. The CDR3 bases are TGTGCCAGCACCTTGGGGGCCAGCAATGAGCAGTTCTTC. Its protein is CASTLGASNEQFF.

The J gene is TRBJ2-3, the V gene TRBV29-1, with D perhaps matching TRBD1 (6 bases). Germline CDR1 reads SQVTM; CDR2 reads ANQGSEA. The CDR3 is 15 amino acids. The germline V and J ends were trimmed by 7 bases and 0 bases, with 17 bases remaining between them. The CDR3 here is CSARGQIPSTDTQYF. Written as DNA, the CDR3 is TGCAGCGCTCGCGGACAGATACCTAGCACAGATACGCAGTATTTT.

In this sample, this clonotype turned up a few times. The chain links TRBV20-1 to TRBJ2-5; 12 bases are a match to TRBD1. The J call is in doubt because the DNA end fits TRBJ2-1 better. The CDR3 totals 15 residues. The V gene's germline CDR1 is DFQATT and CDR2 SNEGSKA (reference sequence). The CDR3 bases are TGCAGTGCTAGAACCGGGGACAGGGGGCCACAGGAGCAGTTCTTC. Translated: CSARTGDRGPQEQFF.

The gene calls are TRBV10-3 and TRBJ2-1; D is possibly TRBD2 (6 bases). There are 15 residues in the CDR3. Germline V gives CDR1 ENHRY, CDR2 SYGVKD. Trimming removed 2 bases from V and 0 bases from J, with 8 bases in between. CDR3 sequence (DNA): TGTGCCATCAGTGAGAAGGGAGGCTCCTACAATGAGCAGTTCTTC. Protein sequence: CAISEKGGSYNEQFF.

This clonotype was seen only a few times. The chain recombines TRBV13 with TRBJ2-3; D is unresolved. Germline assignment: CDR1 PRHDT and CDR2 FYEKMQ (reference sequence). Trimming left V 3 bases short and J 6 bases short, with 13 bases between. This CDR3 comprises 14 residues. Here the CDR3 reads CASSFPGERDTQYF. Written as DNA, the CDR3 is TGTGCCAGCAGCTTTCCAGGCGAGAGGGATACGCAGTATTTT.

The chain links TRBV9 to TRBJ2-1; TRBD2 is a possible D gene (6 bases). CDR1 is SGDLS, CDR2 YYNGEE, per germline. Trimming took off 3 bases at V and 5 bases at J, with 15 bases between the two ends. This CDR3 comprises 15 residues. As DNA, the CDR3 is TGTGCCAGCAGCGCTAAGGAGGACTATCACAATGAGCAGTTCTTC. This encodes CASSAKEDYHNEQFF.

This chain links TRBV29-1 with TRBJ2-1; 8 positions agree with TRBD2. Germline V gene lookup returns CDR1 SQVTM and CDR2 ANQGSEA. V lost 2 bases to trimming and J lost 2 bases; unmatched junction nucleotides: 5. CDR3 length equals 15 residues. The CDR3: CSVELGRGPYNEQFF. The CDR3, as DNA: TGCAGCGTTGAACTCGGGAGGGGCCCCTACAATGAGCAGTTCTTC.

The chain joins TRBV11-1 to TRBJ2-1, with a weak D call TRBD2 (6 bases). CDR3 length: 14 residues. Trimming removed 6 bases at V and 4 bases at J, with 13 bases between. From germline, CDR1 is SGHAT and CDR2 FQDESV (reference sequence). The CDR3 DNA reads TGTGCCAGCAGTACCCCGGGACTTTACAATGAGCAGTTCTTC. Its protein product is CASSTPGLYNEQFF.

This clonotype was observed a few times. This rearrangement joins TRBV7-2 to TRBJ2-7; 9 bases are a match to TRBD2. CDR1 SGHTA and CDR2 FQGNSA come from the germline V gene. This CDR3 contains 18 residues. With 2 bases clipped from V and 0 bases from J, the junction kept 11 bases outside the gene matches. The CDR3 coding sequence is TGTGCCAGCAGCTTAAGAAAAGCGGGGGGCCGCAGCTCCTACGAGCAGTACTTC. Protein: CASSLRKAGGRSSYEQYF.

This clonotype showed up just a few times. The chain uses TRBV20-1 and TRBJ2-1; possible D gene TRBD2, 5 bases. Germline CDR1 DFQATT, CDR2 SNEGSKA (reference sequence). V lost 0 bases, J lost 1 base, and 7 bases lay in between. The CDR3 runs 14 residues. The CDR3 DNA reads TGCAGTGCTAGAGATAGGGAGTCCTACAATGAGCAGTTCTTC. Protein: CSARDRESYNEQFF.

Details on this clonotype: A junction end diverges from the germline sequence, so it may reflect a read error. The CDR3 coding sequence is TGTGCCAGCAGTCCGGGACTAGCGGGGGCAGATGCGCAGTATTTT. This encodes CASSPGLAGADAQYF. This chain links TRBV7-3 with TRBJ2-3, with 14 bases aligning to TRBD2. Germline V lookup: CDR1 SGHTA, CDR2 FQGTGA. The CDR3 is made up of 15 amino acids.